This T cell receptor beta chain was observed in a study of T cells in Graves' hyperthyroidism and ophthalmopathy. Overall study findings and caveats: Most expanded thyroid clonotypes above 0.001 also appeared in blood.

In regard to this clonotype: Its target is unknown.

Diagnosis rested on symptoms, serum thyroxine and TRAb, thyroid ultrasound, and orbital computed tomography. Blood from later-ophthalmopathy patients was taken at first hyperthyroidism diagnosis. TCR beta CDR3 regions were amplified from RNA transcripts. With the HTBI primer set, the TCR CDR3 went through a first round of RT-PCR. Via MiXCR, TCRdb re-called the multiplex PCR reads, giving one row per CDR3 protein. The repertoire holds 600,000 to 850,000 distinct CDR3 sequences, with about 17% as singletons. Material: blood. This TCR derives from a woman aged 45-59 years with Graves' hyperthyroidism that later progressed to Graves' ophthalmopathy.

CDR3 in amino acids: CASSEEGIVNTEAFF. CDR3 in DNA: TGTGCCAGCAGTGAAGAGGGGATAGTGAACACTGAAGCTTTCTTT. This chain joins TRBV6-1 and TRBJ1-1, with D perhaps TRBD1 (5 bases). The CDR3 consists of 15 residues. V gave up 1 base and J gave up 0 bases, with 9 bases separating them. Germline loops: CDR1 MNHNS, CDR2 SASEGT.